One sample yielded the 5 T cell receptor beta chains listed below, sequenced in a study of OX40 agonist ivuxolimab in advanced cancers. Library preparation used the immunoSEQ multiplex PCR assay. TCRdb stores this immuneACCESS table with in-frame sequences only. Part of the clones is absent; in the studies checked, under half of the shortfall reflects unresolved V genes, and no reason is known for the rest. A total of about 26,000 clones appear in this sample, about four fifths of them only once. Of the sample, about 30% falls within the top ten clones. The sample consisted of CD4+ or CD8+ T cells sorted from blood, taken in a trial of the OX40 agonist ivuxolimab. All receptors come from an adult with an advanced solid tumor such as melanoma, head and neck, liver or kidney cancer.

The genes are TRBV25-1 and TRBJ2-5, with 8 bases identical to TRBD2. CDR3 length: 15 residues. V was pared by 3 bases and J by 5 bases, with 8 bases of the junction left unmatched. Germline CDR1 and CDR2: MGHDK and SYGVNS. Here the CDR3 reads CASSEGSGGGETQYF. The CDR3 DNA sequence: TGTGCCAGCAGTGAGGGAAGCGGGGGCGGGGAGACCCAGTACTTC.

The rearrangement joins TRBV7-7 to TRBJ2-5; D ambiguous. Germline assignment: CDR1 SSHAT and CDR2 FNYEAQ (reference sequence). The V end lost 2 bases, the J end lost 2 bases, and 9 bases lay between the germline ends. CDR3 length equals 14 residues. The CDR3 coding sequence is TGTGCCAGCAGCTTACATGGATTACAAGAGACCCAGTACTTC. As protein: CASSLHGLQETQYF.

This chain joins TRBV28 and TRBJ2-3, with D possibly being TRBD2 (5 bases). CDR1 and CDR2 from the germline V gene are MDHEN and SYDVKM. The CDR3 is made up of 14 amino acids. V was trimmed by 1 base and J by 5 bases, leaving 10 bases between them. The CDR3 reads CASSLYEGGDTQYF. The CDR3 nucleotides are TGTGCCAGCAGTTTATATGAGGGCGGAGATACGCAGTATTTT.

V usage is TRBV5-5 and J usage is TRBJ1-2; D ambiguous. Germline V gives CDR1 SGHKS, CDR2 YYEKEE (reference sequence). CDR3 length equals 13 residues. Trimming cost V 4 bases and J 3 bases, with 10 bases left between them. CDR3 DNA: TGTGCCAGCAGCCGCGAGGCAGACTATGGCTACACCTTC. Residues: CASSREADYGYTF.

The sample holds a few counts of this clone. The CDR3 sequence: CASSPGTGGWETQYF. CDR3 coding DNA: TGTGCCAGCAGCCCTGGGACAGGGGGCTGGGAGACCCAGTACTTC. The gene calls are TRBV9 and TRBJ2-5; 12 bases map to TRBD1. There are 15 residues in the CDR3. CDR1 and CDR2 (germline): SGDLS, YYNGEE. With 4 bases clipped from V and 5 bases from J, the junction kept 6 bases outside the gene matches.